One sample yielded the 24 T cell receptor beta chains listed below, sequenced in a study of lymphopenia after photon versus proton radiotherapy. Only in-frame clones appear in the TCRdb table, and some are missing; sequencing was by immunoSEQ multiplex PCR. Of 40,000 to 45,000 clones listed, around 84% are singletons. Source: peripheral blood, taken from a patient treated with proton-based radiotherapy. These receptors were collected from a woman in her sixties or seventies with pancreatic cancer. Some clones in this sample may be carry-over from other donors' samples.

V is TRBV11-3 and J is TRBJ1-3; TRBD1 might be the D (6 bases). Germline values: CDR1 SGHNT, CDR2 YENEEA. The length of the CDR3 is 15 residues. Trimming removed 5 bases from V and 4 bases from J, with 15 bases in between. The CDR3 protein is CASSMDSSIGNTIYF. The CDR3 nucleotides are TGTGCCAGCAGCATGGACAGCTCTATCGGAAACACCATATATTTT.

This sequence joins TRBV6-6 and TRBJ2-3; D ambiguous. The germline V and J ends were trimmed by 0 bases and 6 bases, with 13 bases remaining between them. The CDR3 is made up of 15 amino acids. The germline gives CDR1 MNHNY, CDR2 SVGAGI (reference sequence). The CDR3 spells CASSYSGPGYDTQYF. The CDR3 DNA follows: TGTGCCAGCAGTTACTCCGGACCAGGCTACGATACGCAGTATTTT.

This chain joins TRBV28 and TRBJ2-3; D is unresolved. This CDR3 is 16 amino acids long. Trimming cost V 6 bases and J 0 bases, with 16 bases left between them. CDR1 and CDR2 (germline): MDHEN, SYDVKM. The chain's CDR3 is CASSADGLGSTDTQYF. The DNA of the CDR3 is TGTGCCAGCAGCGCTGACGGTCTCGGGAGCACAGATACGCAGTATTTT.

V gene TRBV28 combines with J gene TRBJ1-1; TRBD1 matches at 11 bases. Germline CDR1 is MDHEN and CDR2 is SYDVKM. J gave up 7 bases and V 5 bases, and 9 bases lay outside the gene matches. The CDR3 sequence is 15 residues long. The CDR3 DNA reads TGTGCCAGCAGTCCCCAGGACAGGGGGCAGTTTGAAGCTTTCTTT. It specifies CASSPQDRGQFEAFF.

The genes are TRBV28 and TRBJ1-1; the D gene is possibly TRBD1 (5 bases). The CDR3 runs 17 residues. Germline V gene lookup returns CDR1 MDHEN and CDR2 SYDVKM. V dropped 1 base and J dropped 0 bases, with 15 bases sitting between them. The CDR3 DNA reads as TGTGCCAGCAGTTTATCGGGGACGGTCACTATGAACACTGAAGCTTTCTTT. This sequence encodes CASSLSGTVTMNTEAFF.

The chain links TRBV28 to TRBJ2-5, with a possible D match to TRBD1 (6 bases). Germline V gives CDR1 MDHEN, CDR2 SYDVKM. The CDR3 is made up of 14 amino acids. Trimming removed 2 bases at V and 1 base at J, with 8 bases between. CDR3 loop: CASSLGQSQETQYF. In nucleotides, the CDR3 is TGTGCCAGCAGTTTAGGACAGAGCCAAGAGACCCAGTACTTC.

This chain connects TRBV27 to TRBJ1-4; D is uncertain. This CDR3 has 14 residues. The V end was cut by 4 bases, the J end by 3 bases, with 9 bases between. Germline V CDR1 and CDR2: MNHEY, SMNVEV (reference sequence). CDR3 region: CASSSWASNEKLFF. Here the CDR3 DNA reads TGTGCCAGCAGTTCGTGGGCCTCTAATGAAAAACTGTTTTTT.

The rearrangement uses TRBV21-1 and TRBJ2-7. TRBV21-1 represents a pseudogene. The CDR3 runs to 14 residues. The CDR3 is CASSKGRDRSEQYF. The CDR3 DNA reads as TGTGCCAGCAGCAAGGGAAGGGATCGATCCGAGCAGTACTTC.

The CDR3 bases are TGTGCCAGCGGAGGGACAGCGCGCACTGAAGCTTTCTTT. It yields the protein CASGGTARTEAFF. The chain employs TRBV2 and TRBJ1-1; 7 bases line up with TRBD1. The ends lost 8 bases at V and 4 bases at J; junction bases unmatched: 7. This CDR3 region has 13 residues. Germline V gene lookup returns CDR1 SNHLY and CDR2 FYNNEI.

This clone was seen a single time. The rearrangement joins TRBV27 to TRBJ1-5, with 8 bases identical to TRBD1. CDR1 and CDR2 (germline): MNHEY, SMNVEV (reference sequence). V was pared by 4 bases and J by 4 bases, with 12 bases of the junction left unmatched. The CDR3 is 17 amino acids. CDR3 DNA sequence: TGTGCCAGCAGTTCTCGGACAGGGTTTTTACGGAATCAGCCCCAGCATTTT. This sequence encodes CASSSRTGFLRNQPQHF.

The chain employs TRBV30 and TRBJ2-5; the match to TRBD1 covers 7 bases. The length of the CDR3 is 13 residues. Trimming cost V 6 bases and J 4 bases; bases outside gene matches: 8. CDR1 is GTSNPN and CDR2 is SVGIG in the germline V gene (reference sequence). The DNA of the CDR3 is TGTGCCTGTACCCGGGACAGCTCAGAGACCCAGTACTTC. Encoded protein: CACTRDSSETQYF.

Only one count was recorded for this clone. For the CDR3, the DNA is TGTGCCAGCAGTGAATCAAGGCCCACCCCCTACAATGAGCAGTTCTTC. Translated, it gives CASSESRPTPYNEQFF. The chain has TRBV6-1 and TRBJ2-1, with D unresolved. Per germline, CDR1 MNHNS and CDR2 SASEGT. The CDR3 totals 16 residues. Trimming stripped 2 bases from V and 2 bases from J, with 13 bases between.

The rearrangement links TRBV28 to TRBJ2-7; TRBD1 matches 11 bases. V dropped 7 bases and J dropped 5; count of bases not matched to a gene: 4. In germline, CDR1 is MDHEN, CDR2 SYDVKM. The CDR3 has 13 residues. The CDR3 is CASKGTGGNEQYF. The CDR3 nucleotides are TGTGCCAGCAAGGGGACAGGGGGAAACGAGCAGTACTTC.

V and J are TRBV2 and TRBJ2-2; 14 bases map to TRBD2. CDR3 length: 15 amino acids. Losses at the gene ends were 6 bases for V and 4 bases for J; bases not matched to a gene: 1. Germline V gives CDR1 SNHLY, CDR2 FYNNEI. The CDR3 protein is CASSGTSGSTGELFF. The CDR3 bases are TGTGCCAGCAGCGGGACTAGCGGGAGCACCGGGGAGCTGTTTTTT. Combining the CDR3 with reference TRBV2 and TRBJ2-2 gives the whole variable domain EPEVTQTPSHQVTQMGQEVILRCVPISNHLYFYWYRQILGQKVEFLVSFYNNEISEKSEIFDDQFSVERPDGSNFTLKIRSTKLEDSAMYFCASSGTSGSTGELFFGEGSRLTVL.

The J gene is TRBJ2-5, the V gene TRBV25-1, with 15 bases lining up with TRBD2. This CDR3 is built from 16 residues. The germline gives CDR1 MGHDK, CDR2 SYGVNS. V gave up 8 bases and J gave up 2 bases; unmatched junction bases: 6. Here the CDR3 reads CASGLAGGFDQETQYF. DNA for the CDR3: TGTGCCAGCGGACTAGCGGGAGGGTTTGATCAAGAGACCCAGTACTTC.

The V call is TRBV28, the J call TRBJ1-1; unclear D gene. Trimming shortened V by 5 bases and J by 5 bases, and 3 bases separated the two germline ends. Germline CDR1 and CDR2: MDHEN and SYDVKM. This CDR3 spans 10 amino acids. CDR3 DNA: TGTGCCAGCAGTGCTACTGAAGCTTTCTTT. Translating it yields CASSATEAFF.

Only a few counts were recorded for this clone. The V and J genes are TRBV28 and TRBJ1-2; D is unclear. Per germline, CDR1 MDHEN and CDR2 SYDVKM. The V end lost 5 bases, the J end lost 4 bases, and 17 bases lay between the germline ends. The length of the CDR3 is 15 residues. CDR3 in DNA: TGTGCCAGCAGTATCAACGTTATGGCCGCCTATGGCTACACCTTC. This translates into CASSINVMAAYGYTF.

The V gene is TRBV29-1, the J gene TRBJ1-3, with D possibly being TRBD1 (6 bases). In germline, CDR1 is SQVTM, CDR2 ANQGSEA. Trimming pared 3 bases from V and 0 bases from J, leaving 15 bases between. The CDR3 has 16 residues. The CDR3 nucleotides read TGCAGCGTTGACAGACAGGAGGCGATCTCTGGAAACACCATATATTTT. Translated: CSVDRQEAISGNTIYF. Combining the CDR3 with reference TRBV29-1 and TRBJ1-3 gives the whole variable domain SAVISQKPSRDICQRGTSLTIQCQVDSQVTMMFWYRQQPGQSLTLIATANQGSEATYESGFVIDKFPISRPNLTFSTLTVSNMSPEDSSIYLCSVDRQEAISGNTIYFGEGSWLTVV.

This clone showed up just once. The chain combines TRBV28 with TRBJ2-7; D is unresolved. V shed 3 bases and J shed 6 bases, with 9 bases lying between them. Germline CDR1 is MDHEN and CDR2 is SYDVKM. This CDR3 contains 12 residues. The CDR3 DNA follows: TGTGCCAGCAGTTTGTCCATAAGCGAGCAGTACTTC. Protein: CASSLSISEQYF.

There are a few counts of this clone. This chain uses TRBV7-2 with TRBJ2-7, with D maybe TRBD2 (6 bases). This CDR3 region has 15 residues. Trimming left V 5 bases short and J 6 bases short, with 20 bases between. Looked up from germline, CDR1 is SGHTA and CDR2 is FQGNSA. This CDR3 reads CASSPLGGKLSEQYF. CDR3 bases: TGTGCCAGCAGCCCCCTGGGCGGGAAACTCTCCGAGCAGTACTTC.

The genes are TRBV5-6 and TRBJ2-7; the match to TRBD1 covers 7 bases. Germline V gene lookup returns CDR1 SGHDT and CDR2 YYEEEE. The CDR3 sequence is 14 residues long. The V segment lost 0 bases and the J segment 0 bases; nucleotides outside the gene matches: 0. The CDR3 is CASSLAGGSYEQYF. The CDR3 DNA reads TGTGCCAGCAGCTTGGCAGGGGGCTCCTACGAGCAGTACTTC. Based on the CDR3 plus reference TRBV5-6 and TRBJ2-7, the full variable domain is DAGVTQSPTHLIKTRGQQVTLRCSPKSGHDTVSWYQQALGQGPQFIFQYYEEEERQRGNFPDRFSGHQFPNYSSELNVNALLLGDSALYLCASSLAGGSYEQYFGPGTRLTVT.

The gene calls are TRBV25-1 and TRBJ2-7; perhaps D is TRBD1 or TRBD2 (6 bases each). Trimming shortened V by 1 base and J by 3 bases, and 16 bases separated the two germline ends. Per germline, CDR1 MGHDK and CDR2 SYGVNS. The CDR3 spans 16 residues. CDR3 protein: CASSESEGGWVYEQYF. As DNA, the CDR3 is TGTGCCAGCAGTGAATCCGAGGGGGGCTGGGTCTACGAGCAGTACTTC.

The chain recombines TRBV12-5 with TRBJ2-7; 7 bases are a match to TRBD1. The ends lost 2 bases at V and 0 bases at J; junction bases unmatched: 7. In germline, CDR1 is LGHNT, CDR2 FRNRAP. The CDR3 totals 16 residues. CDR3 nucleotides: TGTGCTAGTGGTTTGAGGACGGACAGGCCCTCCTACGAGCAGTACTTC. It is translated as CASGLRTDRPSYEQYF.

This chain connects TRBV10-1 to TRBJ2-1; TRBD2 aligns across 10 bases. With V trimmed by 5 bases and J by 0 bases, 4 bases remained unmatched. There are 16 residues in the CDR3. The germline CDR1 and CDR2 sequences are WNHNN and SYGVQD (reference sequence). This CDR3 reads CASSSGRAASYNEQFF. The DNA of the CDR3 is TGCGCCAGCAGTAGCGGGAGGGCCGCCTCCTACAATGAGCAGTTCTTC.